These 18 T cell receptor beta chains were sequenced from one sample in a study of T-cell memory formation after mild COVID-19. TCRdb reanalysed the 5' RACE reads using MiXCR and keeps one entry per CDR3 protein. The sample gives fewer than 110,000 distinct CDR3 sequences, under 15% of which show up once; 35% to 40% is in the top ten. The sequenced sample consisted of PBMCs or a T cell subset sorted from them (not recorded which). Every receptor here comes from a man aged 18 to 30 who had mild COVID-19 (a few samples of this study predate the infection). Cell type and time point are not known.

This clonotype was seen a handful of times. V and J are TRBV5-1 and TRBJ2-1, with D possibly matching TRBD1 (5 bases). The CDR3 extends over 15 amino acids. V lost 3 bases and J lost 3, with 13 bases in between. Germline V lookup: CDR1 SGHRS, CDR2 YFSETQ. The CDR3 loop is CASSSGQSGYNEQFF. In DNA form, the CDR3 reads TGCGCCAGCAGCTCTGGACAAAGTGGCTACAATGAGCAGTTCTTC.

This clonotype was found a few times. The V and J genes are TRBV3-1 and TRBJ2-2; TRBD1 matches 10 bases. The CDR3 has 16 amino acids. The J segment lost 7 bases and the V segment lost 3 bases, leaving 8 bases of the junction unmatched. Germline V gene lookup returns CDR1 LGHDT and CDR2 YNNKEL (reference sequence). The CDR3 loop is CASSHRDRGYGGELFF. CDR3 nucleotides: TGTGCCAGCAGCCACCGGGACAGGGGATACGGCGGGGAGCTGTTTTTT.

The V gene is TRBV5-1, the J gene TRBJ2-6; 7 bases fit TRBD1. CDR1 is SGHRS and CDR2 is YFSETQ in the germline V gene. There are 18 residues in the CDR3. V dropped 2 bases and J dropped 1; count of bases not matched to a gene: 9. CDR3 DNA: TGCGCCAGCAGCTTTGCGGTTTACAGGGGATCTGGGGCCAACGTCCTGACTTTC. It specifies CASSFAVYRGSGANVLTF.

This clonotype was seen ten or more times. The rearrangement links TRBV29-1 to TRBJ1-2; D is unresolved. Deletions cut 4 bases from V and 2 bases from J, with 5 bases between. From germline, CDR1 is SQVTM and CDR2 ANQGSEA. CDR3 length: 11 amino acids. CDR3 amino acids: CSVARNYGYTF. CDR3 in DNA: TGCAGCGTTGCAAGGAACTATGGCTACACCTTC.

This clonotype was recorded many times. The rearrangement joins TRBV4-1 to TRBJ2-3, with 8 bases lining up with TRBD1. The V gene end was trimmed by 2 bases and the J gene end by 4 bases; junction bases not matched to a gene: 5. This CDR3 is 15 amino acids long. The germline V gene encodes CDR1 MGHRA and CDR2 YSYEKL. The CDR3 sequence: CASSQPDRGADTQYF. CDR3 in DNA: TGCGCCAGCAGCCAACCCGACAGGGGTGCAGATACGCAGTATTTT.

V and J are TRBV4-2 and TRBJ1-1; D is perhaps TRBD1 (6 bases). The V gene lost 4 bases and the J gene lost 1 base, with 22 bases spanning the gap. Germline CDR1 is LGHNA and CDR2 is YNFKEQ. CDR3 size: 18 residues. In DNA form, the CDR3 reads TGTGCCAGCAGCCCTTCCGCCGGGGGCGGATTCGAGAACACTGAAGCTTTCTTT. Protein product: CASSPSAGGGFENTEAFF.

This chain uses TRBV6-5 with TRBJ1-5, with 10 nucleotides matching TRBD1. The CDR3 has 16 amino acids. CDR1 and CDR2 from the germline V gene are MNHEY and SVGAGI. The V segment lost 0 bases and the J segment 2 bases; nucleotides outside the gene matches: 1. The CDR3 nucleotides are TGTGCCAGCAGTTACTCGGGGACAGGGGGCAATCAGCCCCAGCATTTT. Its translation: CASSYSGTGGNQPQHF.

The chain combines TRBV21-1 with TRBJ2-3. TRBV21-1 is labeled a pseudogene. The length of the CDR3 is 15 residues. CDR3 bases: TGTGCCAGCAGCAAAGTTAGGGTTTGGACAGATACGCAGTATTTT. It is translated as CASSKVRVWTDTQYF.

V is TRBV7-9 and J is TRBJ2-7, with 7 bases matching TRBD1. CDR1 and CDR2 from the germline V gene are SEHNR and FQNEAQ (reference sequence). The CDR3 sequence is 13 residues long. The junction had 5 bases not matched to a gene; V was cut back by 4 bases and J by 5 bases. CDR3 DNA: TGTGCCAGCAGCTCTACAGGGGCCCACGAGCAGTACTTC. It yields the protein CASSSTGAHEQYF.

The table lists this clonotype with a few counts. The CDR3 sequence is CAISAEEGQTYEQYF. The DNA of the CDR3 is TGTGCCATCAGCGCCGAGGAGGGGCAGACCTACGAGCAGTACTTC. V and J are TRBV10-3 and TRBJ2-7; D perhaps matches TRBD2 (6 bases). The CDR3 has 15 residues. Germline V gene lookup returns CDR1 ENHRY and CDR2 SYGVKD. V was shortened by 6 bases and J by 2 bases, with 17 bases between the two germline ends.

A few counts support this clonotype. This chain links TRBV4-1 with TRBJ1-5, with no clear D. Germline V lookup: CDR1 MGHRA, CDR2 YSYEKL. The CDR3 length is 13 residues. Trimming stripped 5 bases from V and 6 bases from J, with 11 bases between. CDR3 region: CASSETAVQPQHF. The CDR3 DNA follows: TGCGCCAGCAGCGAAACAGCGGTTCAGCCCCAGCATTTT.

The genes are TRBV7-6 and TRBJ1-2, with D unclear. The germline V gene has CDR1 SGHVS and CDR2 FNYEAQ. This CDR3 spans 13 amino acids. V lost 0 bases and J 8 bases, leaving 10 bases between the germline ends. DNA for the CDR3: TGTGCCAGCAGCTTAGCGGGAAGGGAGGGCTACACCTTC. This codes for CASSLAGREGYTF.

This clonotype turned up a few times. This rearrangement joins TRBV7-9 to TRBJ1-6; 8 bases align to TRBD1. The germline CDR1 and CDR2 sequences are SEHNR and FQNEAQ (reference sequence). Trimming cost V 6 bases and J 10 bases; bases outside gene matches: 11. This CDR3 is 15 amino acids long. CDR3 DNA: TGTGCCAGCAGACTACTGGACAGGGTGGACTCACCCCTCCACTTT. Protein: CASRLLDRVDSPLHF.

The rearrangement joins TRBV6-6 to TRBJ2-4, with D possibly called TRBD1 or TRBD2 (5 bases each). Trimming removed 8 bases at V and 3 bases at J, with 20 bases between. The germline V gene has CDR1 MNHNY and CDR2 SVGAGI (reference sequence). The CDR3 is 16 amino acids. CDR3 in amino acids: CASVHRPAEGKNIQYF. CDR3 sequence (DNA): TGTGCCAGCGTCCACAGGCCCGCTGAGGGCAAAAACATTCAGTACTTC.

V is TRBV12-3 or TRBV12-4 and J is TRBJ2-5; TRBD2 might be the D (5 bases). The CDR3 has 13 residues. V lost 5 bases to trimming and J lost 3 bases, with 10 bases between them. CDR3 sequence reads: CASSTTIEETQYF. The CDR3 DNA reads as TGTGCCAGCAGTACGACTATAGAAGAGACCCAGTACTTC.

The chain combines TRBV29-1 with TRBJ2-7, with 7 nucleotides matching TRBD1. The CDR3 runs 13 residues. From germline, CDR1 is SQVTM and CDR2 ANQGSEA. The V and J ends lost 5 bases and 4 bases, in that order; junction bases with no gene match: 8. The CDR3 DNA sequence: TGCAGCGTTTCGACAGGGCTTTGGTACGAGCAGTACTTC. It specifies CSVSTGLWYEQYF.

Only a few counts were recorded for this clonotype. The rearrangement links TRBV7-2 to TRBJ1-5; D unclear. The CDR3 length is 15 residues. The ends were cut back, 3 bases at V and 2 bases at J, with 11 bases in the middle. Germline V gene data show CDR1 as SGHTA and CDR2 as FQGNSA. The CDR3 is CASSLPAVGNQPQHF. CDR3 DNA sequence: TGTGCCAGCAGCTTGCCCGCGGTGGGCAATCAGCCCCAGCATTTT.

The chain combines TRBV4-1 with TRBJ2-5; D is possibly TRBD2 (5 bases). The length of the CDR3 is 14 residues. Germline V gene lookup returns CDR1 MGHRA and CDR2 YSYEKL. V lost 0 bases, J lost 3 bases, and 8 bases lay in between. Written as DNA, the CDR3 is TGCGCCAGCAGCCAAGATCCCGGGGAAGAGACCCAGTACTTC. It encodes CASSQDPGEETQYF.